The present T cell receptor (beta chain) was sequenced within a study of human T cells and chemical hapten exposure (dated by TCRdb to 2020 to 2022). Context from the whole study: For sensitization, 2% DPC in acetone was applied to an approximately 2 cm by approximately 2 cm area of upper inner arm skin. Weekly therapeutic DPC doses were additionally applied to the scalp of patients throughout the roughly 25-week study period. Patch testing was done on the upper back using Finn chambers containing 0.01% DPC, and results were scored after 6 days according to International Contact Dermatitis Research Group standards. Most of the patients in the cohort were female, and the cohort covered alopecia areata with under or over 50% scalp involvement, alopecia totalis and alopecia universalis. The libraries were sequenced as a pool, and the TCR yield per sample differed mostly because of small variations in library volumes within the pool. In alopecia patients, the study followed how the peripheral blood TCR repertoire changed in vivo over primary and secondary sensitization to diphenylcyclopropenone (DPC), a hapten. Blood samples were taken from patients before sensitization (week 0) and at 2, 6 and about 24 weeks after DPC sensitization. For TCR sequencing, blood came from 25 to 35 alopecia patients at anywhere from one to four time points (pre-sensitization, 2, 6 and 24 weeks). What the work shows at the level of the full study, not this receptor alone: Repeated subsampling changed both the strength of the expansion versus patch-test correlation and the threshold at which the correlation became significant. DPC sensitization did not change how many TCRs were above 1 in 1000 frequency, and no evidence was found of alterations in global repertoire structure. Expanded TCRs formed significantly more large CDR3 similarity clusters than pre-sensitization or healthy control sets, consistent with antigen-driven responses. Because every patient had alopecia, a presumed autoimmune disease, the patients' immune response might differ from that of healthy individuals. Patch test score correlated positively with the number of PT1 expanded TCRs, reaching significance at thresholds 8, 16 and 32 but not at 4.

About this clonotype: Its antigen is unknown. Base qualities are not at hand, and no much larger clone is one base apart.

In light of the paper, this sample's time point label describes: patch test 3, about 24 weeks after DPC sensitization. What this sample's treatment or condition label stands for: therapeutic diphenylcyclopropenone sensitization with weekly scalp DPC. At every patch-test visit, the blood draw took place before the patch test was put on. Patients were eligible if aged 18 to 70, diagnosed with alopecia and judged suitable for DPC therapy, and pregnant patients were excluded. Total RNA was isolated from unfractionated whole blood collected in Tempus Blood RNA tubes. Library creation used RACE. Sequencing was performed on a NextSeq 500. During library preparation, unique molecular identifiers were attached to individual cDNA molecules so that TCRs could be counted in a quantitative, reproducible way. Each blood RNA sample was used to sequence both TCR alpha and TCR beta chains. The study's own analysis went as follows. The median number of TCRs per sample was around 100,000, ranging from about 20,000 to 700,000. V, J and CDR3 annotation of the TCR reads was carried out using the Decombinator software suite. For the PS versus PT1 abundance plots, all samples were subsampled to the same number of TCRs (28,000). TCRs were defined as expanded if absent before sensitization and observed at least eight times at the 2-week time point. TCRdb reprocessed the public reads (quality trimming at Q25 with fastp, clone calling with MiXCR) and kept in-frame beta chains. Rows with one shared CDR3 protein collapse into an entry with the most common genes and DNA. TCRdb, not the original authors, processed these V and J calls. The sample contains 80,000 to 100,000 distinct CDR3 sequences, 25% to 35% of them found a single time. Of the sample, approximately 10% falls within the top ten clones.

The CDR3 holds 15 amino acids from the cysteine to the phenylalanine. Left in the record is the CDR3 DNA by itself, 45 bases read in frame from the first base. The germline V gene (reference sequence) yields LGHDT for CDR1 and YNNKEL for CDR2. V loses 4 bases, J loses 1 base, and the germline ends lie 10 bases apart. Recombination connected TRBV3-1 to TRBJ2-2; the D gene assignment is ambiguous. The sequencing used whole blood, collected in connection with sensitization to the hapten diphenylcyclopropenone (DPC). The receptor was isolated from a man in his forties or fifties with alopecia areata. Some clones in this sample may be carry-over from other donors' samples. CDR3 sequence: CASSPATVNTGELFF. The sequenced DNA is TGTGCCAGCAGCCCGGCCACAGTGAACACCGGGGAGCTGTTTTTT.